This TCR beta chain was sequenced for a study of cytomegalovirus exposure and HLA in healthy donors. Germline V gene data show CDR1 as GTSNPN and CDR2 as SVGIG (reference sequence). The CDR3 is 16 amino acids. V trimming: 3 bases; J trimming: 6 bases; junction bases outside the gene matches: 8. PCR was performed using 60 Vbeta and 13 Jbeta primers. As processed by the authors: A later analysis tallied roughly 77 million unique TCR beta chains, approximately 10 million of them shared. Sequencing was performed with immunoSEQ multiplex PCR; in TCRdb, only in-frame clones are kept and a portion is missing. V, J and clone size reflect that table, while D and trimming were determined from the DNA. The listing records approximately 110,000 clones.

Source material: PBMCs. The source of this sequence is a man between 45 and 60 years old in good health and CMV-seronegative. This sequence joins TRBV30 and TRBJ2-1; 13 bases align to TRBD2. The chain's CDR3 is CAWSEIRTSGSNEQFF. In nucleotides, the CDR3 is TGTGCCTGGAGCGAAATTAGGACTAGCGGGAGCAATGAGCAGTTCTTC.